This TCR beta chain was documented in a study of OX40 agonist ivuxolimab in advanced cancers. At the level of the study: Patients were given ivuxolimab, an antibody that agonizes OX40 (CD134). Administration of intravenous ivuxolimab to patients occurred every 2 weeks at 0.01 to 10 mg/kg. Partial responses occurred in three patients (one hepatocellular carcinoma, two cutaneous melanoma).

Findings of the study overall: Low levels of normalized T-cell clonal expansion also appeared in some nonresponders.

The CDR3 has 16 residues. V gave up 2 bases and J gave up 1 base, with 12 bases separating them. The germline V gene has CDR1 SGDLS and CDR2 YYNGEE. Worth noting for this clone: Its target is unknown.

Some clones are missing from TCRdb's copy, which holds only in-frame ones; the method was immunoSEQ multiplex PCR. The data hold around 20,000 clones, with more than 65% observed a single time. This chain connects TRBV9 to TRBJ2-2, with a possible D match to TRBD1 (6 bases). The origin of this receptor is an adult with an advanced solid tumor such as melanoma, head and neck, liver or kidney cancer. Here the sequenced sample was CD4+ or CD8+ T cells sorted from blood, taken in a trial of the OX40 agonist ivuxolimab. The DNA of the CDR3 is TGTGCCAGCAGCGTCCCCCGGGACAAGAACACCGGGGAGCTGTTTTTT. This sequence encodes CASSVPRDKNTGELFF.